Listed here are 32 T cell receptor beta chains from one sample, sequenced in a study of shared clonotypes between healthy human individuals. Repertoires were generated with immunoSEQ multiplex PCR, while TCRdb's copy carries only in-frame clones and drops some. The repertoire holds about 2.4 million clones, with just over 90% as singletons. Sequenced: naive CD4+ T cells sorted from blood. Stated subset: CD45RA+ positively selected. Receptors originate from a man between 18 and 29 years old in good health.

Remarks on this clone: One end of the junction varies from germline; a read error may be responsible. The gene calls are TRBV2 and TRBJ2-1; 9 positions match TRBD2. This CDR3 is 16 amino acids long. Germline loops: CDR1 SNHLY, CDR2 FYNNEI. The CDR3 coding sequence is TGTGCCAGCACTGAACCCCTAGCGGGACCCTACAATGAGCAGTTCTTC. Protein: CASTEPLAGPYNEQFF.

The chain uses TRBV5-4 and TRBJ1-5; a weak D match, TRBD1 (6 bases). The germline gives CDR1 SGHNT, CDR2 YYREEE (reference sequence). The CDR3 extends over 16 amino acids. V lost 0 bases to trimming and J lost 4 bases, with 14 bases between them. Here the CDR3 reads CASSLGPGTPNQPQHF. The DNA of the CDR3 is TGTGCCAGCAGCTTGGGGCCCGGGACACCGAATCAGCCCCAGCATTTT. The full variable domain, completed using reference TRBV5-4 and TRBJ1-5, is ETGVTQSPTHLIKTRGQQVTLRCSSQSGHNTVSWYQQALGQGPQFIFQYYREEENGRGNFPPRFSGLQFPNYSSELNVNALELDDSALYLCASSLGPGTPNQPQHFGDGTRLSIL.

With respect to this clone: The sample holds other DNA sequences that translate to the same CDR3. The CDR3 coding sequence is TGTGCCAGCAGCTTATTAGCGGGAGGGACAGATACGCAGTATTTT. Translation gives CASSLLAGGTDTQYF. The chain joins TRBV11-2 to TRBJ2-3, with TRBD2 identical over 11 bases. This CDR3 comprises 15 residues. CDR1 SGHAT and CDR2 FQNNGV come from the germline V gene. V lost 2 bases, J lost 3 bases, and 1 base stayed unmatched.

This rearrangement joins TRBV11-3 to TRBJ2-5; 7 nucleotides line up with TRBD2. V shed 6 bases, J shed 2 bases, and the junction held 9 bases outside the gene matches. The CDR3 is 15 amino acids. Per the germline V gene, CDR1 is SGHNT and CDR2 is YENEEA. CDR3 in amino acids: CASRGGVGIQETQYF. CDR3 DNA: TGTGCCAGCAGGGGAGGGGTAGGGATTCAAGAGACCCAGTACTTC.

The chain is built from TRBV30 and TRBJ2-7; the match to TRBD1 covers 7 bases. Germline trimming cut 0 bases from V and 2 bases from J; bases unmatched to any gene: 7. Germline V CDR1 and CDR2: GTSNPN, SVGIG (reference sequence). This CDR3 comprises 15 residues. This CDR3 reads CAWSVPTGVPYEQYF. DNA for the CDR3: TGTGCCTGGAGTGTACCCACAGGGGTACCCTACGAGCAGTACTTC.

The chain carries TRBV9 and TRBJ2-1; D not certain. The germline V gene encodes CDR1 SGDLS and CDR2 YYNGEE. Trimming took 6 bases from V and 4 from J, leaving 17 bases between them. This CDR3 is 15 amino acids long. The CDR3 DNA follows: TGTGCCAGCACCACGGATAAGCCCTCGTACAATGAGCAGTTCTTC. Translating it yields CASTTDKPSYNEQFF.

This clone was found once. This chain's CDR3 is CASTTSWGATDTQYF. The CDR3 nucleotides read TGTGCCAGCACTACTAGCTGGGGGGCCACAGATACGCAGTATTTT. The gene calls are TRBV6-5 and TRBJ2-3; perhaps D is TRBD1 or TRBD2 (6 bases each). This CDR3 is built from 15 residues. V shed 7 bases and J shed 2 bases, with 16 bases lying between them. Per germline, CDR1 MNHEY and CDR2 SVGAGI.

This rearrangement joins TRBV29-1 to TRBJ2-1; D remains unclear. Trimming stripped 1 base from V and 5 bases from J, with 12 bases between. The CDR3 length is 14 residues. Germline CDR1 is SQVTM and CDR2 is ANQGSEA. CDR3 bases: TGCAGCGTTGAAGTTCGGCCGGCTAACAATGAGCAGTTCTTC. Translation: CSVEVRPANNEQFF.

The rearrangement links TRBV6-1 to TRBJ1-4; 7 bases are shared with TRBD1. The CDR3 has 14 residues. Germline CDR1 and CDR2: MNHNS and SASEGT. J lost 7 bases, V lost 5 bases, and 7 bases had no gene match. The CDR3 loop is CASSQTGMIEKLFF. CDR3 coding DNA: TGTGCCAGCAGTCAGACAGGGATGATTGAAAAACTGTTTTTT.

V usage is TRBV14 and J usage is TRBJ1-1; the D is unclear. V was clipped by 2 bases and J by 1 base, with 11 bases between them. The CDR3 is 15 residues long. Germline values: CDR1 SGHDN, CDR2 FVKESK. In DNA, the CDR3 is TGTGCCAGCAGCCAATCCCCCCCGTGGAACACTGAAGCTTTCTTT. It translates to CASSQSPPWNTEAFF. The whole variable domain, remainder taken from reference TRBV14 and TRBJ1-1, is EAGVTQFPSHSVIEKGQTVTLRCDPISGHDNLYWYRRVMGKEIKFLLHFVKESKQDESGMPNNRFLAERTGGTYSTLKVQPAELEDSGVYFCASSQSPPWNTEAFFGQGTRLTVV.

This clone came up a few times. The V gene is TRBV19, the J gene TRBJ1-6; tentative D call: TRBD1 (5 bases). CDR1 LNHDA and CDR2 SQIVND come from the germline V gene (reference sequence). Trimming removed 7 bases at V and 9 bases at J, with 13 bases between. The CDR3 runs to 13 residues. CDR3 nucleotide sequence: TGTGCCAGTAAATCAGGGAGGACTTCACCCCTCCACTTT. Encoded protein: CASKSGRTSPLHF.

The chain recombines TRBV29-1 with TRBJ2-7; the D gene is possibly TRBD2 (5 bases). The CDR3 is 13 amino acids. Trimming removed 4 bases from V and 7 bases from J, with 17 bases in between. CDR1 is SQVTM and CDR2 is ANQGSEA in the germline V gene. CDR3 sequence reads: CSVVGGNPREQYF. In DNA form, the CDR3 reads TGCAGCGTTGTTGGAGGAAATCCACGGGAGCAGTACTTC.

CDR3 amino acids: CASSLGLAASGANVLTF. CDR3 coding DNA: TGTGCCAGCAGCTTGGGACTAGCGGCTTCTGGGGCCAACGTCCTGACTTTC. The chain carries TRBV7-2 and TRBJ2-6; 11 bases fit TRBD2. Germline V lookup: CDR1 SGHTA, CDR2 FQGNSA. V shed 3 bases and J 1 base; nucleotides not matched to a gene: 2. The CDR3 runs to 17 residues. The variable domain in full, completed from reference TRBV7-2 and TRBJ2-6, reads GAGVSQSPSNKVTEKGKDVELRCDPISGHTALYWYRQSLGQGLEFLIYFQGNSAPDKSGLPSDRFSAERTGGSVSTLTIQRTQQEDSAVYLCASSLGLAASGANVLTFGAGSRLTVL.

As regards this clone: The same CDR3 arises from other DNA sequences in this sample as well. This rearrangement joins TRBV6-5 to TRBJ2-3, with D perhaps TRBD1 (5 bases). V lost 8 bases and J lost 3, with 12 bases in between. The CDR3 runs to 13 residues. Germline CDR1 MNHEY, CDR2 SVGAGI. As DNA, the CDR3 is TGTGCCAGCCGGCGGCAGGGAACAGATACGCAGTATTTT. It codes for CASRRQGTDTQYF.

The chain joins TRBV10-3 to TRBJ2-7; the D gene is possibly TRBD1 (6 bases). Germline V gives CDR1 ENHRY, CDR2 SYGVKD. V was pared by 2 bases and J by 7 bases, with 6 bases between. The CDR3 consists of 11 residues. The DNA for the CDR3 is TGTGCCATCAGTGAGAGGGGGGAGCAGTACTTC. Protein sequence: CAISERGEQYF.

The chain uses TRBV5-1 and TRBJ2-3, with 9 bases identical to TRBD2. Germline-derived CDR1 and CDR2 are SGHRS and YFSETQ. CDR3 length: 14 residues. Trimming took 4 bases from V and 3 from J; bases not matched to a gene: 3. The chain's CDR3 is CASSATSGTDTQYF. The CDR3 nucleotides are TGCGCCAGCAGCGCGACTAGCGGAACAGATACGCAGTATTTT.

The chain links TRBV27 to TRBJ2-7; D ambiguous. The germline V and J ends were trimmed by 8 bases and 4 bases, with 18 bases remaining between them. Germline V gene data show CDR1 as MNHEY and CDR2 as SMNVEV (reference sequence). The CDR3 is 14 residues long. CDR3 DNA sequence: TGTGCCAGCTCATCCGGGCGGCTTCGGTACGAGCAGTACTTC. Its protein is CASSSGRLRYEQYF.

The V gene is TRBV30, the J gene TRBJ2-5; perhaps TRBD2 as D (7 bases). The end of the DNA aligns better with TRBJ2-7, so the J call may be wrong. Germline CDR1 reads GTSNPN; CDR2 reads SVGIG (reference sequence). The CDR3 extends over 14 amino acids. CDR3 loop: CAWSVRGAAYEQYF. The CDR3 DNA reads as TGTGCCTGGAGTGTACGGGGGGCGGCTTACGAGCAGTACTTC.

The chain uses TRBV6-6 and TRBJ2-1; TRBD1 or TRBD2 may be the D gene (5 bases each). In germline, CDR1 is MNHNY, CDR2 SVGAGI (reference sequence). The length of the CDR3 is 14 residues. The ends were cut back, 2 bases at V and 10 bases at J, with 15 bases in the middle. CDR3 DNA sequence: TGTGCCAGCAGTTACCTGGGGGTAGCTGGGGAGCAGTTCTTC. Encoded protein: CASSYLGVAGEQFF.

For the CDR3, the DNA is TGTGCCAGCTCACCAGTTGCGGGAGGACACTATGGCTACACCTTC. Its translation: CASSPVAGGHYGYTF. The chain employs TRBV18 and TRBJ1-2; D is unresolved. Germline CDR1 KGHSH, CDR2 LQKENI. The CDR3 sequence is 15 residues long. V lost 2 bases and J lost 3, with 13 bases in between.

V gene TRBV7-9 combines with J gene TRBJ2-7; 7 nucleotides match TRBD2. CDR3 length equals 11 residues. Germline CDR1 and CDR2: SEHNR and FQNEAQ (reference sequence). J gave up 11 bases and V 3 bases, and 4 bases lay outside the gene matches. The CDR3, as DNA: TGTGCCAGCAGCTTTCAAGGGAGGGAGTACTTC. Protein product: CASSFQGREYF. The full variable domain, in which reference TRBV7-9 and TRBJ2-7 provide the parts outside the CDR3, is DTGVSQNPRHKITKRGQNVTFRCDPISEHNRLYWYRQTLGQGPEFLTYFQNEAQLEKSRLLSDRFSAERPKGSFSTLEIQRTEQGDSAMYLCASSFQGREYFGPGTRLTVT.

V gene TRBV2 combines with J gene TRBJ1-5; 9 bases are shared with TRBD1. With V trimmed by 7 bases and J by 7 bases, 8 bases remained unmatched. The CDR3 has 14 residues. CDR1 is SNHLY, CDR2 FYNNEI, per germline. The CDR3 coding sequence is TGTGCCAGCAAGGGGACAGGGTTAAGGCAGCCCCAGCATTTT. Amino acid sequence: CASKGTGLRQPQHF. The variable domain in full, completed from reference TRBV2 and TRBJ1-5, reads EPEVTQTPSHQVTQMGQEVILRCVPISNHLYFYWYRQILGQKVEFLVSFYNNEISEKSEIFDDQFSVERPDGSNFTLKIRSTKLEDSAMYFCASKGTGLRQPQHFGDGTRLSIL.

This chain joins TRBV6-1 and TRBJ1-2; D is perhaps TRBD1 (5 bases). Germline loops: CDR1 MNHNS, CDR2 SASEGT. This CDR3 contains 12 residues. Trimming removed 6 bases from V and 5 bases from J, with 10 bases in between. CDR3 region: CASRGDGYGYTF. The CDR3 region has the DNA TGTGCCAGCAGGGGGGACGGGTATGGCTACACCTTC.

This clone has just one count. The V gene is TRBV28, the J gene TRBJ2-3; D gene unclear. The germline CDR1 and CDR2 sequences are MDHEN and SYDVKM. V was cut by 6 bases and J by 2 bases, with 15 bases left in between. CDR3 size: 15 residues. In nucleotides, the CDR3 is TGTGCCAGCAGCCGCACCGGGTCGAACACAGATACGCAGTATTTT. Translation gives CASSRTGSNTDTQYF. Supplemented by reference TRBV28 and TRBJ2-3, the full variable domain reads DVKVTQSSRYLVKRTGEKVFLECVQDMDHENMFWYRQDPGLGLRLIYFSYDVKMKEKGDIPEGYSVSREKKERFSLILESASTNQTSMYLCASSRTGSNTDTQYFGPGTRLTVL.

The chain uses TRBV19 and TRBJ1-5; no definite D call. CDR1 is LNHDA, CDR2 SQIVND, per germline (reference sequence). Trimming left V 6 bases short and J 9 bases short, with 12 bases between. This CDR3 comprises 12 residues. The CDR3 nucleotides read TGTGCCAGTAGAGCCCAACCGGGGCCCCAGCATTTT. Protein product: CASRAQPGPQHF.

This sequence joins TRBV5-1 and TRBJ2-7; D is undetermined. This CDR3 region has 13 residues. The V gene lost 1 base and the J gene lost 6 bases, with 11 bases spanning the gap. Germline V gene lookup returns CDR1 SGHRS and CDR2 YFSETQ. This CDR3 is CASSLNPFGEQYF. CDR3 sequence (DNA): TGCGCCAGCAGCTTGAACCCTTTTGGCGAGCAGTACTTC.

For this clone: At the DNA level, this CDR3 is encoded by other sequences in the same sample as well. The chain is built from TRBV5-1 and TRBJ2-7; TRBD2 agrees at 10 bases. The CDR3 sequence is 16 residues long. Losses at the gene ends were 0 bases for V and 2 bases for J; bases not matched to a gene: 5. The germline V gene encodes CDR1 SGHRS and CDR2 YFSETQ. The CDR3 loop is CASSLGLAGATYEQYF. The DNA for the CDR3 is TGCGCCAGCAGCTTGGGACTAGCGGGCGCTACCTACGAGCAGTACTTC.

The gene calls are TRBV19 and TRBJ2-7, with 11 bases identical to TRBD1. This CDR3 has 14 residues. Per germline, CDR1 LNHDA and CDR2 SQIVND (reference sequence). V was clipped by 6 bases and J by 5 bases; unmatched bases: 6. This CDR3 reads CASSQDRGLHEQYF. The CDR3 DNA reads as TGTGCCAGTAGCCAGGACAGGGGGCTTCACGAGCAGTACTTC.

The chain employs TRBV18 and TRBJ1-1; D uncertain. Between the trimmed V and J ends, which lost 6 bases and 6 bases, there was a span of 11 bases. CDR3 length equals 12 residues. Germline V gene data show CDR1 as KGHSH and CDR2 as LQKENI. CDR3 sequence reads: CASSEGNPEAFF. In DNA, the CDR3 is TGTGCCAGCTCGGAGGGAAACCCTGAAGCTTTCTTT.

This chain links TRBV6-6 with TRBJ2-2, with D perhaps TRBD2 (5 bases). There are 13 residues in the CDR3. Trimming shortened V by 7 bases and J by 8 bases, and 14 bases separated the two germline ends. From germline, CDR1 is MNHNY and CDR2 SVGAGI (reference sequence). CDR3 region: CASNLLRAGELFF. CDR3 sequence (DNA): TGTGCCAGCAACCTACTGAGGGCTGGGGAGCTGTTTTTT.

The CDR3 protein is CAVRRGLESPLHF. CDR3 nucleotides: TGTGCCGTTAGGCGGGGTCTAGAGTCACCCCTCCACTTT. The chain uses TRBV11-2 and TRBJ1-6; D gene unclear. CDR1 is SGHAT, CDR2 FQNNGV, per germline. The ends were cut back, 11 bases at V and 10 bases at J, with 18 bases in the middle. The CDR3 totals 13 residues.

J is TRBJ1-2 and V is TRBV10-3; tentative D call: TRBD1 (6 bases). V shed 6 bases and J shed 7 bases, with 18 bases lying between them. CDR3 length equals 14 residues. Per the germline V gene, CDR1 is ENHRY and CDR2 is SYGVKD. CDR3 coding DNA: TGTGCCATCAGCCTAGACGGGGGCCCGGTTGGCTACACCTTC. Amino acids: CAISLDGGPVGYTF.